The subject of this entry is one TCR beta chain. Its specificity is not known. The data stem from a study of blood T cells in healthy people across ages. A second 7 to 11 cycle PCR used barcoded and J-beta primers. Each CDR3 protein gets one entry after TCRdb re-called the 5' RACE reads with MiXCR. This table holds more than 1,000,000 distinct CDR3 sequences, roughly 24% found once. Study findings and constraints: Naive T cell percentage showed a strong correlation with TCR beta diversity. Among T cells, TCR beta diversity per million cells dropped roughly linearly as age rose.

This same sample was also part of a study on T cells of mothers and their children. From that paper: Each mother gave over 8 million TCR beta CDR3 reads; each child, around 2.8 million.

Source material: blood. The TCR comes from a girl aged 2 to 9 in good health.

CDR3 protein: CASSPGLGFSTDTQYF. The CDR3 bases are TGTGCCAGCAGCCCGGGACTAGGGTTTAGCACAGATACGCAGTATTTT. The J gene is TRBJ2-3, the V gene TRBV6-1; 8 bases agree with TRBD2. In germline, CDR1 is MNHNS, CDR2 SASEGT. V shed 6 bases and J 0 bases; nucleotides not matched to a gene: 8. The CDR3 extends over 16 amino acids.